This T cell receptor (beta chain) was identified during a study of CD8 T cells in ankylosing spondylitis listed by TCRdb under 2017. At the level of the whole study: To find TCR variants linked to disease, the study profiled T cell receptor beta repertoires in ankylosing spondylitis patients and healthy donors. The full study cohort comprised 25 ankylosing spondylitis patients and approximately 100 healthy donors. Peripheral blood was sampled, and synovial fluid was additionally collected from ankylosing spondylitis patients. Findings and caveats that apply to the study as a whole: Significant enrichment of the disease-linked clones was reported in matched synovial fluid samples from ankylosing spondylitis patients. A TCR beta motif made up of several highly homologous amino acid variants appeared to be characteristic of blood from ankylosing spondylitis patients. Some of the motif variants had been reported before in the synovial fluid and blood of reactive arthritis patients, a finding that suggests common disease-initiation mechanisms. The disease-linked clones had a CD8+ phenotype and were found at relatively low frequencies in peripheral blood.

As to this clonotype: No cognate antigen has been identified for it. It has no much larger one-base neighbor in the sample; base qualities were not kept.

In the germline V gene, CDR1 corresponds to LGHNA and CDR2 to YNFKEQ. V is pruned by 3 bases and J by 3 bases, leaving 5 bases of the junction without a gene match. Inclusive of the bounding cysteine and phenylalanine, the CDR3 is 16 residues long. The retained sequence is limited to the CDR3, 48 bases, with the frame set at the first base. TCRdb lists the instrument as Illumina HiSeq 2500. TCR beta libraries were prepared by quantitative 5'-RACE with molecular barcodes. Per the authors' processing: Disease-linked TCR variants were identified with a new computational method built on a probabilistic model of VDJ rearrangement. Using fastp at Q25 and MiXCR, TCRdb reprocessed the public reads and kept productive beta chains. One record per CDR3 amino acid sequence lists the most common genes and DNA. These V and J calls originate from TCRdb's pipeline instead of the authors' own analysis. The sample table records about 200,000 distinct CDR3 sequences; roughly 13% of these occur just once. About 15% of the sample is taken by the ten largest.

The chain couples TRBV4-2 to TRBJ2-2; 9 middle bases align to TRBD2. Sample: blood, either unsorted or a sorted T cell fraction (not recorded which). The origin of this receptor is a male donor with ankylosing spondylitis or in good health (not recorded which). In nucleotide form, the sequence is TGTGCCAGCAGCCAGGAGCTAGCGGGATACACCGGGGAGCTGTTTTTT. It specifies CASSQELAGYTGELFF.